These 25 T cell receptor beta chains share one sample of origin, sequenced in a study of T-cell reconstitution after alpha-beta-depleted transplantation in children. Construction of the TCRbeta library involved unique molecular identifiers. TCRdb reprocessed the PCR reads via MiXCR and lists one record per CDR3 protein. The sample yields roughly 500,000 distinct CDR3 sequences, under 15% seen once. Sequenced here: PBMCs from the stem cell graft donor, sampled from the stem cell graft. Receptors were obtained from a human donor who donated a stem cell graft to a child with combined immunodeficiency.

The CDR3 nucleotides are TGTGCCAGCAGCCTAGGCGGACTAGTTTGGGCCGGGGAGCTGTTTTTT. Amino acid sequence: CASSLGGLVWAGELFF. The V call is TRBV12-3 or TRBV12-4, the J call TRBJ2-2, with 7 bases lining up with TRBD2. After removal of 6 bases from V and 6 bases from J, the junction contained 13 bases not matched to a gene. CDR3 length: 16 amino acids.

There are many counts of this clonotype. V and J are TRBV20-1 and TRBJ2-3; D might be TRBD2 (5 bases). Germline CDR1 reads DFQATT; CDR2 reads SNEGSKA (reference sequence). The CDR3 totals 14 residues. V lost 2 bases and J 1 base, leaving 10 bases between the germline ends. CDR3 bases: TGCAGTGCTAGAATCGGGGTGGGCACAGATACGCAGTATTTT. Its translation is CSARIGVGTDTQYF.

The genes are TRBV12-3 or TRBV12-4 and TRBJ1-1; 9 nucleotides match TRBD1. CDR3 length equals 15 residues. V shed 5 bases, J shed 4 bases, and the junction held 8 bases outside the gene matches. The CDR3 sequence is CASSKRPGQGTEAFF. In DNA form, the CDR3 reads TGTGCCAGCAGTAAACGCCCGGGACAGGGCACTGAAGCTTTCTTT.

The CDR3 sequence is CASSLVVGGAHEQYF. CDR3 sequence (DNA): TGTGCCAGCAGTTTAGTCGTTGGGGGGGCCCACGAGCAGTACTTC. The chain couples TRBV12-3 or TRBV12-4 to TRBJ2-7, with a weak D call TRBD2 (7 bases). The germline V and J ends were trimmed by 1 base and 5 bases, with 15 bases remaining between them. This CDR3 region has 15 residues.

The chain links TRBV27 to TRBJ2-7; D might be TRBD2 (6 bases). Trimming removed 5 bases from V and 6 bases from J, with 11 bases in between. This CDR3 has 12 amino acids. CDR1 and CDR2 from the germline V gene are MNHEY and SMNVEV (reference sequence). CDR3 in DNA: TGTGCCAGCAGTGTCTGGAGGGGCGAGCAGTACTTC. This encodes CASSVWRGEQYF.

The sample holds a few counts of this clonotype. The chain employs TRBV27 and TRBJ1-5, with 8 bases that match TRBD1. Germline V gives CDR1 MNHEY, CDR2 SMNVEV (reference sequence). V was clipped by 5 bases and J by 0 bases; unmatched bases: 6. The CDR3 spans 16 residues. The CDR3, as DNA: TGTGCCAGCAGTCAAAAGACAGGGGATAGCAATCAGCCCCAGCATTTT. It specifies CASSQKTGDSNQPQHF.

The chain is built from TRBV7-2 and TRBJ2-4; the D is unclear. In germline, CDR1 is SGHTA, CDR2 FQGNSA. The CDR3 has 13 amino acids. V was cut by 5 bases and J by 3 bases, with 8 bases left in between. CDR3 in amino acids: CASSPPLKNIQYF. Here the CDR3 DNA reads TGTGCCAGCAGCCCCCCGCTCAAAAACATTCAGTACTTC.

At least ten counts were recorded for this clonotype. V and J are TRBV12-3 or TRBV12-4 and TRBJ1-3; D unresolved. There are 15 residues in the CDR3. Trimming shortened V by 6 bases and J by 0 bases, and 12 bases separated the two germline ends. The CDR3 sequence is CASRIPGNSGNTIYF. The CDR3 DNA follows: TGTGCCAGCAGGATCCCTGGAAACTCTGGAAACACCATATATTTT.

This chain uses TRBV11-1 with TRBJ2-7, with 9 bases identical to TRBD1. Germline V CDR1 and CDR2: SGHAT, FQDESV (reference sequence). This CDR3 has 19 amino acids. J lost 5 bases, V lost 5 bases, and 22 bases had no gene match. CDR3 residues: CASSGELWDRESSSHEQYF. The CDR3 coding sequence is TGTGCCAGCAGCGGAGAGCTATGGGACAGGGAATCTTCCTCTCACGAGCAGTACTTC. The variable domain in full, with the rest retrieved from reference TRBV11-1 and TRBJ2-7, is EAEVAQSPRYKITEKSQAVAFWCDPISGHATLYWYRQILGQGPELLVQFQDESVVDDSQLPKDRFSAERLKGVDSTLKIQPAELGDSAMYLCASSGELWDRESSSHEQYFGPGTRLTVT.

The chain carries TRBV6-2 or TRBV6-3 and TRBJ1-1; maybe TRBD1 (5 bases). The germline CDR1 and CDR2 sequences are MNHEY and SVGEGT. V dropped 8 bases and J dropped 8 bases, with 15 bases sitting between them. The CDR3 has 12 amino acids. CDR3 bases: TGTGCCAGCGGAACTTTTTGGGACGAAGCTTTCTTT. Protein: CASGTFWDEAFF.

This clonotype was counted many times. This chain joins TRBV7-9 and TRBJ2-1; D gene ambiguous. V lost 3 bases and J 0 bases, leaving 12 bases between the germline ends. Germline V gives CDR1 SEHNR, CDR2 FQNEAQ (reference sequence). The CDR3 extends over 16 amino acids. CDR3 in DNA: TGTGCCAGCAGCTTCTCAGCTACATACTCCTACAATGAGCAGTTCTTC. Its translation: CASSFSATYSYNEQFF.

The chain recombines TRBV7-8 with TRBJ2-7, with TRBD1 identical over 9 bases. This CDR3 spans 16 amino acids. The junction had 17 bases not matched to a gene; V was cut back by 10 bases and J by 4 bases. Germline CDR1 and CDR2: SGHVS and FQNEAQ. CDR3 coding DNA: TGTGCCACCACTCCGGAGGAGGGGACAGGGTCTTACGAGCAGTACTTC. Its protein product is CATTPEEGTGSYEQYF.

The V gene is TRBV15, the J gene TRBJ2-3; TRBD2 agrees at 7 bases. The CDR3 is made up of 15 amino acids. Per germline, CDR1 LNHNV and CDR2 YYDKDF (reference sequence). V lost 5 bases, J lost 1 base, and 6 bases stayed unmatched. This chain's CDR3 is CATSGAGAGTDTQYF. The CDR3 nucleotides are TGTGCCACCAGCGGCGCGGGAGCGGGCACAGATACGCAGTATTTT.

This clonotype was counted many times. This chain uses TRBV12-3 or TRBV12-4 with TRBJ2-1; 11 nucleotides agree with TRBD1. The junction had 10 bases not matched to a gene; V was cut back by 7 bases and J by 8 bases. The CDR3 runs to 15 residues. The CDR3 bases are TGTGCCAGCAAACTGGCGGGACAGGGGGTCTATGAGCAGTTCTTC. This encodes CASKLAGQGVYEQFF.

The chain has TRBV4-2 and TRBJ2-2; unclear D gene. The CDR3 consists of 11 residues. Germline CDR1 is LGHNA and CDR2 is YNFKEQ. V lost 7 bases, J lost 3 bases, and 3 bases lay in between. This CDR3 reads CASKYTGELFF. CDR3 nucleotide sequence: TGTGCCAGCAAATACACCGGGGAGCTGTTTTTT.

This clonotype was detected many times. This rearrangement joins TRBV12-3 or TRBV12-4 to TRBJ1-5; D gene ambiguous. This CDR3 region has 13 residues. The germline V and J ends were trimmed by 1 base and 4 bases, with 5 bases remaining between them. The CDR3 sequence: CASSLGENQPQHF. The CDR3 nucleotides are TGTGCCAGCAGTTTAGGGGAAAATCAGCCCCAGCATTTT.

In its sample, this clonotype was seen many times. This chain links TRBV4-3 with TRBJ2-1, with D unresolved. Trimming cost V 1 base and J 5 bases, with 12 bases left between them. This CDR3 is 15 amino acids long. From germline, CDR1 is LGHNA and CDR2 YSLEER. The CDR3 is CASSQGSSEDNEQFF. DNA for the CDR3: TGCGCCAGCAGCCAAGGTTCGTCCGAGGACAATGAGCAGTTCTTC.

This clonotype was seen many times. The V call is TRBV24-1, the J call TRBJ2-3; 8 bases are a match to TRBD2. In germline, CDR1 is KGHDR, CDR2 SFDVKD. V lost 4 bases and J lost 4; bases outside the gene matches: 9. The CDR3 is 16 residues long. For the CDR3, the DNA is TGTGCCACCAGTGACTACCGGGGAGCGGGAGCAGATACGCAGTATTTT. Translating it yields CATSDYRGAGADTQYF.

This clonotype was counted only a few times. The chain carries TRBV12-3 or TRBV12-4 and TRBJ2-7, with D maybe TRBD2 (6 bases). There are 15 residues in the CDR3. V lost 3 bases, J lost 6 bases, and 18 bases lay in between. The CDR3 DNA reads TGTGCCAGCAGTTTCGGGGGTCTGGTCGGAGGCGAGCAGTACTTC. Amino acids: CASSFGGLVGGEQYF.

This clonotype was observed many times. The chain joins TRBV6-5 to TRBJ1-4; no definite D call. Trimming took off 2 bases at V and 3 bases at J, with 10 bases between the two ends. CDR1 is MNHEY, CDR2 SVGAGI, per germline. This CDR3 comprises 15 residues. The CDR3 spells CASSYAGEPNEKLFF. DNA for the CDR3: TGTGCCAGCAGTTACGCCGGCGAACCTAATGAAAAACTGTTTTTT.

This clonotype was detected a few times. The rearrangement joins TRBV4-2 to TRBJ2-5, with D unclear. V shed 1 base and J shed 1 base, with 4 bases lying between them. Germline CDR1 and CDR2: LGHNA and YNFKEQ. CDR3 length: 13 amino acids. For the CDR3, the DNA is TGTGCCAGCAGCCAAGTAGTCCAAGAGACCCAGTACTTC. Its protein is CASSQVVQETQYF.

This rearrangement joins TRBV7-3 to TRBJ2-3; TRBD2 matches at 13 bases. Per the germline V gene, CDR1 is SGHTA and CDR2 is FQGTGA. The CDR3 totals 15 residues. The ends lost 3 bases at V and 5 bases at J; junction bases unmatched: 2. CDR3 region: CASSLGLAGKDTQYF. CDR3 nucleotide sequence: TGTGCCAGCAGCTTGGGACTAGCGGGAAAAGATACGCAGTATTTT. Full variable domain (missing parts from reference TRBV7-3 and TRBJ2-3): GAGVSQTPSNKVTEKGKYVELRCDPISGHTALYWYRQSLGQGPEFLIYFQGTGAADDSGLPNDRFFAVRPEGSVSTLKIQRTERGDSAVYLCASSLGLAGKDTQYFGPGTRLTVL.

This chain links TRBV27 with TRBJ2-4, with D perhaps assigned TRBD1 or TRBD2 (5 bases each). Germline V CDR1 and CDR2: MNHEY, SMNVEV (reference sequence). V lost 6 bases, J lost 10 bases, and 10 bases lay in between. The CDR3 contains 11 residues. The CDR3 DNA sequence: TGTGCCAGCAGGAGGGGTGGGATTCAGTACTTC. Amino acids: CASRRGGIQYF.

The gene calls are TRBV11-3 and TRBJ2-7; 7 bases agree with TRBD1. The germline gives CDR1 SGHNT, CDR2 YENEEA. The ends lost 5 bases at V and 6 bases at J; junction bases unmatched: 13. The CDR3 is made up of 15 amino acids. The DNA for the CDR3 is TGTGCCAGCAGCCCTGGGCAGGGGGAAACAGCCGAGCAGTACTTC. Amino acids: CASSPGQGETAEQYF.

This clonotype appeared a few times. V and J are TRBV7-3 and TRBJ1-3; possibly TRBD1 for D (6 bases). CDR1 SGHTA and CDR2 FQGTGA come from the germline V gene. The V end lost 3 bases, the J end lost 0 bases, and 9 bases lay between the germline ends. The CDR3 covers 15 residues. This chain's CDR3 is CASSLGHHSGNTIYF. The CDR3 coding sequence is TGTGCCAGCAGCTTGGGACACCACTCTGGAAACACCATATATTTT.